This section outlines one T cell receptor beta chain sequence together with its context. The germline V gene encodes CDR1 SNHLY and CDR2 FYNNEI. This CDR3 has 15 residues. V shed 2 bases and J shed 3 bases, with 14 bases lying between them. The PCR employed 60 Vbeta primers together with 13 Jbeta primers. Measured with immunoSEQ multiplex PCR; TCRdb has only the in-frame clones, and not every one. The top ten clones hold 6.3% of a sample with tens of thousands of clones, 70% to 80% of them seen once. This sample was taken from a study of cytomegalovirus exposure and HLA in healthy donors. The origin of this receptor is a man aged 25 to 40 in good health and CMV-seronegative. This rearrangement joins TRBV2 to TRBJ2-7; perhaps TRBD2 as D (6 bases). The sequenced sample was PBMCs. DNA of the CDR3: TGTGCCAGCAGTGAACCGGGAGAGGTGGTCTACGAGCAGTACTTC. It is translated as CASSEPGEVVYEQYF. Full variable domain (outside the CDR3, taken from reference TRBV2 and TRBJ2-7): EPEVTQTPSHQVTQMGQEVILRCVPISNHLYFYWYRQILGQKVEFLVSFYNNEISEKSEIFDDQFSVERPDGSNFTLKIRSTKLEDSAMYFCASSEPGEVVYEQYFGPGTRLTVT.